In its sample, the clone carrying this T cell receptor (beta chain) was seen once. Between the trimmed V and J ends, which lost 7 bases and 5 bases, there was a span of 11 bases. CDR1 SGHTA and CDR2 FQGNSA come from the germline V gene. This CDR3 has 12 amino acids. The data were produced by immunoSEQ multiplex PCR, yet TCRdb's version contains in-frame clones alone and is incomplete. The repertoire has 200,000 to 300,000 clones, roughly 90% of them found once; the top ten carry over 8.5%. Indicated treatment: over 15 received Ad26.COV2.S at low or high dose, single or two shots; roughly five received placebo; per-sample allocation not given. After the first vaccine or placebo injection, samples were drawn on day 63. These data come from a study of Ad26.COV2.S vaccination and SARS-CoV-2 variants.

Sequenced material: peripheral blood, taken in a trial of Ad26.COV2.S vaccine versus placebo. V and J are TRBV7-2 and TRBJ2-5; tentatively, D is TRBD1 (6 bases). This TCR derives from a person between 18 and 60 years old who received the Ad26.COV2.S COVID-19 vaccine or a placebo. The CDR3 nucleotides read TGTGCCAGCAACTATAGGGGGGAGACCCAGTACTTC. Protein product: CASNYRGETQYF.